This TCR beta chain was sequenced for a study of beta chain features in type 1 diabetes. Study-wide context: Age, gender and cell yields were alike across patients and healthy donors. All samples together contributed around 100,000,000 sorted cells for examination. Study-level results: Sequencing of cDNA might inflate the share of cells that strongly express TCR. Type 1 diabetes patients showed a moderate but significant shortening of TCRB CDR3s in all four CD4+ subsets. More deletions and fewer insertions at VDJ junctions were found in patients with type 1 diabetes.

Germline V CDR1 and CDR2: MNHNS, SASEGT. V shed 2 bases and J shed 2 bases, with 7 bases lying between them. The CDR3 sequence is 15 residues long. This clone was detected a few times. What it recognizes is unknown. What was sequenced were expressed TCRB transcripts, since all of the isolated RNA had been reverse transcribed. Libraries were prepared by immunoSEQ multiplex PCR; TCRdb keeps only in-frame clonotypes and omits some of them. The sample includes over 120,000 clones, about 13% of them seen just once. The sample was central memory CD4+ T cells from blood. The chain combines TRBV6-1 with TRBJ2-6; D gene unclear. This TCR was sampled from a man younger than 35 with type 1 diabetes. The CDR3 DNA reads as TGTGCCAGCAGTGAATACAGTGCTGGGGCCAACGTCCTGACTTTC. Translation gives CASSEYSAGANVLTF.